Below, 26 T cell receptor beta chains from the same sample are listed, as sequenced in a study of T cells in Graves' hyperthyroidism and ophthalmopathy (dated by TCRdb to the late 2010s). The receptor library was made with multiplex PCR. The sequencer was an Illumina HiSeq 2000. TCR beta CDR3 regions were amplified from RNA transcripts. The first round of RT-PCR for the TCR CDR3 was performed with the HTBI primer set and the Qiagen OneStep RT-PCR kit. The public reads were reprocessed in TCRdb via fastp at Q25 and MiXCR, keeping in-frame beta chains. One record per CDR3 amino acid sequence lists the most common genes and DNA. This sample has hundreds of thousands of distinct CDR3 sequences in its table, and 14% to 15% of those were observed once. About 4.5% of the sample belongs to the ten largest clones. The sample taken for sequencing was blood. Source of these receptors: a woman aged 35 to 49 with Graves' ophthalmopathy.

This clonotype appeared many times. This chain uses TRBV12-5 with TRBJ1-3; TRBD1 aligns across 8 bases. This CDR3 comprises 14 residues. CDR1 and CDR2 (germline): LGHNT, FRNRAP. CDR3 DNA: TGTGCCCTTCCCAGGGGGCTTACTGGAAACACCATATATTTT. It specifies CALPRGLTGNTIYF.

This clonotype showed up just a few times. This chain links TRBV12-3 or TRBV12-4 with TRBJ2-2, with D possibly being TRBD1 or TRBD2 (6 bases each). The CDR3 covers 19 residues. Trimming pared 1 base from V and 1 base from J, leaving 19 bases between. DNA for the CDR3: TGTGCCAGCAGTTTAGGTGCAGGCGGGGACACAATGAACACCGGGGAGCTGTTTTTT. Protein sequence: CASSLGAGGDTMNTGELFF.

This clonotype was found many times. V and J are TRBV24-1 and TRBJ2-5; 7 nucleotides line up with TRBD1. The CDR3 runs 15 residues. Germline V gene lookup returns CDR1 KGHDR and CDR2 SFDVKD. V lost 4 bases and J lost 1; bases outside the gene matches: 5. This chain's CDR3 is CATSEPTGTQETQYF. The CDR3 DNA is TGTGCCACCAGTGAACCGACAGGGACCCAAGAGACCCAGTACTTC.

V is TRBV18 and J is TRBJ1-2; 9 bases map to TRBD1. This CDR3 region has 14 residues. V lost 3 bases and J lost 6; bases outside the gene matches: 5. Looked up from germline, CDR1 is KGHSH and CDR2 is LQKENI. Here the CDR3 DNA reads TGTGCCAGCTCACCCCGGGACAGGGCGAATGGCTACACCTTC. This translates into CASSPRDRANGYTF.

This clonotype occurred many times. The rearrangement joins TRBV6-5 to TRBJ1-5; the D gene is possibly TRBD1 (6 bases). V lost 6 bases, J lost 3 bases, and 15 bases lay in between. The CDR3 runs 15 residues. The germline gives CDR1 MNHEY, CDR2 SVGAGI. CDR3 amino acids: CASSATDSTNQPQHF. The CDR3 DNA reads as TGTGCCAGCAGCGCGACGGACAGTACCAATCAGCCCCAGCATTTT.

CDR3: CASSYEEINGNIQYF. DNA for the CDR3: TGTGCCAGCAGTTACGAGGAGATTAACGGAAACATTCAGTACTTC. The chain recombines TRBV6-2 or TRBV6-3 with TRBJ2-4; D is uncertain. Germline-derived CDR1 and CDR2 are MNHEY and SVGEGT. The CDR3 extends over 15 amino acids. V lost 2 bases to trimming and J lost 6 bases, with 14 bases between them.

In this sample, this clonotype turned up a few times. V gene TRBV29-1 combines with J gene TRBJ2-5; D could derive from TRBD1 or TRBD2 (5 bases each). CDR3 size: 16 residues. Between the trimmed V and J ends, which lost 4 bases and 3 bases, there was a span of 21 bases. The V gene's germline CDR1 is SQVTM and CDR2 ANQGSEA. The CDR3 DNA sequence: TGCAGCGTTGGCCGCCCCCCCACCGGGACCAAAGAGACCCAGTACTTC. This codes for CSVGRPPTGTKETQYF.

The rearrangement uses TRBV6-5 and TRBJ2-7; TRBD1 matches at 11 bases. Trimming removed 4 bases from V and 5 bases from J; junction bases left unmatched: 4. The CDR3 runs to 14 residues. CDR1 is MNHEY and CDR2 is SVGAGI in the germline V gene. The CDR3 coding sequence is TGTGCCAGCAGTTTAGGACAGGGGGCCCACGAGCAGTACTTC. Translated, it gives CASSLGQGAHEQYF.

This clonotype has a count of ten or more. The DNA for the CDR3 is TGTGCCAGCAGACCTACTAGCGTCTACGAGCAGTACTTC. Translating gives CASRPTSVYEQYF. V gene TRBV6-2 or TRBV6-3 combines with J gene TRBJ2-7; 7 nucleotides match TRBD2. The CDR3 consists of 13 residues. From germline, CDR1 is MNHEY and CDR2 SVGEGT. Trimming at V came to 6 bases and at J to 3 bases, leaving 5 bases not matched to a gene.

The chain uses TRBV24-1 and TRBJ2-3; D gene ambiguous. Germline values: CDR1 KGHDR, CDR2 SFDVKD. This CDR3 contains 14 residues. The V and J ends lost 5 bases and 0 bases respectively, with 8 bases between them. DNA for the CDR3: TGTGCCACCAGTGCGGCAACTAGCACAGATACGCAGTATTTT. It encodes CATSAATSTDTQYF.

This clonotype was detected ten times or more. J is TRBJ2-2 and V is TRBV7-3; possibly TRBD1 for D (5 bases). CDR1 is SGHTA and CDR2 is FQGTGA in the germline V gene. Deletions cut 2 bases from V and 1 base from J, with 11 bases between. The CDR3 consists of 16 residues. The CDR3 nucleotides are TGTGCCAGCAGCTTATTTGGAACAGGGAACACCGGGGAGCTGTTTTTT. Its protein product is CASSLFGTGNTGELFF.

At least ten counts were recorded for this clonotype. The chain combines TRBV5-1 with TRBJ2-7, with 8 bases identical to TRBD2. Germline V gene sequence: CDR1 SGHRS, CDR2 YFSETQ. The CDR3 is made up of 14 amino acids. The V gene end was trimmed by 4 bases and the J gene end by 2 bases; junction bases not matched to a gene: 5. CDR3 sequence reads: CASSIVAGPYEQYF. CDR3 nucleotide sequence: TGCGCCAGCAGCATCGTAGCGGGACCCTACGAGCAGTACTTC.

The sample holds many counts of this clonotype. The chain uses TRBV20-1 and TRBJ2-1, with 8 positions matching TRBD2. The germline V gene encodes CDR1 DFQATT and CDR2 SNEGSKA (reference sequence). This CDR3 region has 16 residues. V shed 5 bases, J shed 6 bases, and the junction held 15 bases outside the gene matches. The CDR3 DNA sequence: TGCAGTGCTTCCTTTGGGGCGGGGGGCTTGGGCAATGAGCAGTTCTTC. It yields the protein CSASFGAGGLGNEQFF.

This clonotype was recorded many times. The chain is built from TRBV20-1 and TRBJ1-1; a possible D gene is TRBD1 (5 bases). Germline CDR1 reads DFQATT; CDR2 reads SNEGSKA (reference sequence). This CDR3 contains 12 residues. Trimming left V 3 bases short and J 5 bases short, with 10 bases between. Written as DNA, the CDR3 is TGCAGTGCTAGCAAGGGGTTGACTGAAGCTTTCTTT. This translates into CSASKGLTEAFF.

This clonotype turned up a few times. The chain recombines TRBV6-2 or TRBV6-3 with TRBJ1-1, with D perhaps matching TRBD1 (6 bases). CDR3 length equals 13 residues. The germline V gene has CDR1 MNHEY and CDR2 SVGEGT. Trimming pared 7 bases from V and 6 bases from J, leaving 15 bases between. Here the CDR3 reads CASIRTGGAEAFF. CDR3 nucleotides: TGTGCCAGCATTCGGACGGGGGGCGCTGAAGCTTTCTTT.

This clonotype was seen ten or more times. The rearrangement joins TRBV6-5 to TRBJ2-7, with TRBD1 matching over 7 bases. Germline V gene lookup returns CDR1 MNHEY and CDR2 SVGAGI. This CDR3 spans 17 amino acids. After removal of 0 bases from V and 4 bases from J, the junction contained 12 bases not matched to a gene. The CDR3 DNA sequence: TGTGCCAGCAGTTACTCGAGAGAGACAGGGAGTAGGTACGAGCAGTACTTC. Its translation is CASSYSRETGSRYEQYF.

This clonotype was observed at least ten times. The V gene is TRBV28, the J gene TRBJ2-7, with D possibly being TRBD1 or TRBD2 (5 bases each). Per germline, CDR1 MDHEN and CDR2 SYDVKM. This CDR3 has 14 residues. Trimming removed 3 bases at V and 3 bases at J, with 12 bases between. CDR3 sequence reads: CASSLAQGVYEQYF. The CDR3 bases are TGTGCCAGCAGTTTGGCGCAGGGAGTCTACGAGCAGTACTTC.

This clonotype was found many times. The chain employs TRBV10-3 and TRBJ2-7; D might be TRBD1 (6 bases). V gave up 5 bases and J gave up 3 bases, with 14 bases separating them. The CDR3 runs 14 residues. Germline CDR1 reads ENHRY; CDR2 reads SYGVKD. The CDR3 DNA reads TGTGCCATCAGTCAGGGGACGGCTGACTACGAGCAGTACTTC. Protein sequence: CAISQGTADYEQYF.

This clonotype was recorded at least ten times. This chain connects TRBV28 to TRBJ2-7, with TRBD1 matching 9 bases. From germline, CDR1 is MDHEN and CDR2 SYDVKM. The CDR3 totals 17 residues. V was clipped by 3 bases and J by 4 bases; unmatched bases: 13. CDR3 protein: CASSFELGQGLDYEQYF. In DNA form, the CDR3 reads TGTGCCAGCAGTTTCGAACTGGGACAGGGACTTGATTACGAGCAGTACTTC.

In DNA, the CDR3 is TGTGCCAGCAGTAGGACAGGGGGCGGCTGGGAGACCCAGTACTTC. Translated, it gives CASSRTGGGWETQYF. The chain joins TRBV28 to TRBJ2-5; 11 bases align to TRBD1. Losses at the gene ends were 5 bases for V and 5 bases for J; bases not matched to a gene: 7. The CDR3 consists of 15 residues. Germline V gene sequence: CDR1 MDHEN, CDR2 SYDVKM.

This clonotype was recorded at least ten times. The CDR3 DNA sequence: TGTGCCACCAGCAGGGACAGGGTGGAGACCCAGTACTTC. Amino acids: CATSRDRVETQYF. V usage is TRBV15 and J usage is TRBJ2-5, with 8 nucleotides matching TRBD1. CDR3 length: 13 amino acids. J was trimmed by 5 bases and V by 3 bases; bases with no gene match: 2. Germline V gene data show CDR1 as LNHNV and CDR2 as YYDKDF (reference sequence).

At least ten counts were recorded for this clonotype. The V call is TRBV20-1, the J call TRBJ1-5; maybe TRBD1 (5 bases). Germline CDR1 reads DFQATT; CDR2 reads SNEGSKA (reference sequence). Trimming pared 0 bases from V and 3 bases from J, leaving 12 bases between. The CDR3 consists of 15 residues. CDR3 bases: TGCAGTGCTAGAGATAGTGGGACTTTCAATCAGCCCCAGCATTTT. Protein product: CSARDSGTFNQPQHF.

This clonotype was recorded many times. The chain carries TRBV7-9 and TRBJ1-1; D uncertain. The germline V gene encodes CDR1 SEHNR and CDR2 FQNEAQ (reference sequence). Trimming shortened V by 7 bases and J by 1 base, and 13 bases separated the two germline ends. CDR3 length: 14 amino acids. This CDR3 reads CASTSGNGNTEAFF. CDR3 sequence (DNA): TGTGCCAGCACATCAGGTAATGGGAACACTGAAGCTTTCTTT.

This clonotype occurred many times. This chain connects TRBV7-2 to TRBJ2-7; either TRBD1 or TRBD2 may supply D (5 bases each). With 4 bases removed from V and 4 bases from J, the gap between germline ends came to 11 bases. The V gene's germline CDR1 is SGHTA and CDR2 FQGNSA. This CDR3 spans 13 amino acids. CDR3 region: CASSSIGGYEQYF. The DNA of the CDR3 is TGTGCCAGCAGCTCAATTGGGGGATACGAGCAGTACTTC.

This clonotype was seen at least ten times. The V and J genes are TRBV29-1 and TRBJ1-2; no definite D call. CDR3 length equals 15 residues. Trimming pared 0 bases from V and 7 bases from J, leaving 18 bases between. CDR1 and CDR2 from the germline V gene are SQVTM and ANQGSEA. CDR3 DNA sequence: TGCAGCGTTGAAGATGAGGGCTCTACTCGTGGTGGCTACACCTTC. Translation gives CSVEDEGSTRGGYTF.

This clonotype occurred many times. The chain recombines TRBV18 with TRBJ2-5; D call uncertain. This CDR3 is built from 14 residues. Germline lookup yields CDR1 KGHSH and CDR2 LQKENI. V was pared by 3 bases and J by 3 bases, with 11 bases between. The CDR3 loop is CASSPPAREETQYF. Here the CDR3 DNA reads TGTGCCAGCTCACCCCCGGCCCGGGAAGAGACCCAGTACTTC.